This TCR beta chain was captured by sequencing in a study of T cells in Graves' hyperthyroidism and ophthalmopathy. Every diagnosis used clinical symptoms, serum thyroxine and TRAb, thyroid ultrasound and orbital computed tomography. CDR3 length: 15 residues. Trimming took off 2 bases at V and 0 bases at J, with 8 bases between the two ends. CDR1 is SGHRS, CDR2 YFSETQ, per germline. Researchers took RNA transcripts and amplified the TCR beta CDR3 regions from them. Researchers ran a first-round RT-PCR on the TCR CDR3 using the HTBI primer set. TCRdb independently ran MiXCR on the multiplex PCR reads; one entry per CDR3 protein. The table shows 250,000 to 300,000 distinct CDR3 sequences, with approximately 18% occurring only once.

The V and J genes are TRBV5-1 and TRBJ2-2; TRBD2 might be the D (6 bases). The TCR was taken from a man aged 45 to 65 with Graves' ophthalmopathy. Sequenced sample: blood. The CDR3 loop is CASSLSGANTGELFF. The CDR3 bases are TGCGCCAGCAGCTTATCGGGGGCGAACACCGGGGAGCTGTTTTTT. Full variable domain (missing parts from reference TRBV5-1 and TRBJ2-2): KAGVTQTPRYLIKTRGQQVTLSCSPISGHRSVSWYQQTPGQGLQFLFEYFSETQRNKGNFPGRFSGRQFSNSRSEMNVSTLELGDSALYLCASSLSGANTGELFFGEGSRLTVL.